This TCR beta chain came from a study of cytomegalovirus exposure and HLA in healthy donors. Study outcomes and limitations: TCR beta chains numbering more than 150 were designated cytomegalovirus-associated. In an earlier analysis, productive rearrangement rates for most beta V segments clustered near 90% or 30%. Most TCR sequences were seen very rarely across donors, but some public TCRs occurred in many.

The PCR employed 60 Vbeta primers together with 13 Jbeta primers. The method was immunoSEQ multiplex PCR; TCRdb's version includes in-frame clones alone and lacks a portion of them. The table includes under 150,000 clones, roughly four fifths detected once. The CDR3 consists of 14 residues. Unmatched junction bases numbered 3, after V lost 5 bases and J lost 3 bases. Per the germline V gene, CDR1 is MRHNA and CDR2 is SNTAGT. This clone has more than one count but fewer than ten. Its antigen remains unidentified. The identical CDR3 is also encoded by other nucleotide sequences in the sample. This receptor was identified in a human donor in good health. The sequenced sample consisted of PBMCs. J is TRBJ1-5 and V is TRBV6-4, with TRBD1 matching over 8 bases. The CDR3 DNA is TGTGCCAGCAGTCCGACAGGGGACAATCAGCCCCAGCATTTT. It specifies CASSPTGDNQPQHF.